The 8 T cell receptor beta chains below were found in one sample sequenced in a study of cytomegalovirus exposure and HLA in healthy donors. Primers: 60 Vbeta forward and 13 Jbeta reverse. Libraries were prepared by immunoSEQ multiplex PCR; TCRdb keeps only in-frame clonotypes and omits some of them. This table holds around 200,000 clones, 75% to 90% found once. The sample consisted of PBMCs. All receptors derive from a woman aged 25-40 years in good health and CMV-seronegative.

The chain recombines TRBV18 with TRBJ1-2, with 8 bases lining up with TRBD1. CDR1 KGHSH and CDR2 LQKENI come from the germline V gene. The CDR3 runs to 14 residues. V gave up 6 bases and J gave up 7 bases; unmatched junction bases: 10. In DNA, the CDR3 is TGTGCCAGCTCCCATCGACAGGGGCGTGGTGGCTACACCTTC. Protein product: CASSHRQGRGGYTF.

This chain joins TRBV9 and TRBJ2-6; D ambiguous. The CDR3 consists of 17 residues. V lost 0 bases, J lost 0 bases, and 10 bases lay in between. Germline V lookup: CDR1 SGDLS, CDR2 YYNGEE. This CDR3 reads CASSVDGRSSGANVLTF. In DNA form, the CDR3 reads TGTGCCAGCAGCGTAGATGGTAGGAGCTCTGGGGCCAACGTCCTGACTTTC.

The CDR3 spells CASSGEGGRDQPQHF. CDR3 DNA sequence: TGTGCCAGCAGTGGAGAAGGGGGCAGGGATCAGCCCCAGCATTTT. V is TRBV2 and J is TRBJ1-5; 7 nucleotides align to TRBD1. CDR3 length: 15 amino acids. With 4 bases clipped from V and 5 bases from J, the junction kept 8 bases outside the gene matches. Germline CDR1 reads SNHLY; CDR2 reads FYNNEI.

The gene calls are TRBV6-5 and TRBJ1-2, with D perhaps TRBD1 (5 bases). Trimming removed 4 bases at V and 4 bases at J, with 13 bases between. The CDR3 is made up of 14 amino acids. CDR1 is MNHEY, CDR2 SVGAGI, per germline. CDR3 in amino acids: CASSLGGFGYGYTF. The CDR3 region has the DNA TGTGCCAGCAGTTTGGGGGGTTTTGGCTATGGCTACACCTTC.

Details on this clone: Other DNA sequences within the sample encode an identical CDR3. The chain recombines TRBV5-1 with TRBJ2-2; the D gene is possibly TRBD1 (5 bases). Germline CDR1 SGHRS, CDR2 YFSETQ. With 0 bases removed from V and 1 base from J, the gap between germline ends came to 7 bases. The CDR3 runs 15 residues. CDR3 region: CASSLAQGNTGELFF. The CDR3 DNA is TGCGCCAGCAGCTTGGCCCAGGGGAACACCGGGGAGCTGTTTTTT.

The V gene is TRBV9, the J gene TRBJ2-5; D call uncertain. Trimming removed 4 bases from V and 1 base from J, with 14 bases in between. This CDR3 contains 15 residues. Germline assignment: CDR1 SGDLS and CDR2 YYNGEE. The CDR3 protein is CASSTHTQPQETQYF. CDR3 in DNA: TGTGCCAGCAGCACCCACACACAACCCCAAGAGACCCAGTACTTC. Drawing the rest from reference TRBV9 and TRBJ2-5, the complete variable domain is DSGVTQTPKHLITATGQRVTLRCSPRSGDLSVYWYQQSLDQGLQFLIQYYNGEERAKGNILERFSAQQFPDLHSELNLSSLELGDSALYFCASSTHTQPQETQYFGPGTRLLVL.

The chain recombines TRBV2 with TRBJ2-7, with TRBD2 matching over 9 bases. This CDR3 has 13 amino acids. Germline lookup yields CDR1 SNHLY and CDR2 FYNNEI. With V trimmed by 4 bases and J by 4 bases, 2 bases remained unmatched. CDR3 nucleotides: TGTGCCAGCAGTGGACTAGCGGATTACGAGCAGTACTTC. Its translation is CASSGLADYEQYF.

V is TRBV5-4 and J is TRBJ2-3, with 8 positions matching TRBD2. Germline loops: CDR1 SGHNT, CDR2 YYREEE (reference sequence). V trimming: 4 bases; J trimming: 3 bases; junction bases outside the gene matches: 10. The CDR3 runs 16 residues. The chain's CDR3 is CASSPPGLVKTDTQYF. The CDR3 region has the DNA TGTGCCAGCAGCCCACCGGGACTAGTCAAAACAGATACGCAGTATTTT. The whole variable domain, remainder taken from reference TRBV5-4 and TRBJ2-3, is ETGVTQSPTHLIKTRGQQVTLRCSSQSGHNTVSWYQQALGQGPQFIFQYYREEENGRGNFPPRFSGLQFPNYSSELNVNALELDDSALYLCASSPPGLVKTDTQYFGPGTRLTVL.